The sequence of this TCR beta chain was determined in a study of cytomegalovirus exposure and HLA in healthy donors. Regarding the study as a whole: Of the V segments, some could not be distinguished, including TRBV6-2 and TRBV6-3, and were excluded. In a later analysis, most CMV-associated TCR beta chains appeared HLA-restricted. Information on immune exposure was restricted to one variable (CMV serostatus).

Only one count was recorded for this clone. Its antigen remains unidentified. Per the germline V gene, CDR1 is LNHDA and CDR2 is SQIVND (reference sequence). Trimming at V came to 7 bases and at J to 7 bases, leaving 7 bases not matched to a gene. CDR3 length: 13 amino acids. Primers: 60 Vbeta forward and 13 Jbeta reverse. This table comes from immunoSEQ multiplex PCR, and its TCRdb copy is limited to in-frame clones, with some not included. Counted here are 95,000 to 150,000 clones, 75% to 90% occurring once; the ten biggest clones make up approximately 0.22%. The clonotype was recovered from a man aged 45 to 65 in good health and CMV-seronegative. The chain links TRBV19 to TRBJ1-2; 9 bases are a match to TRBD1. Source material: PBMCs. CDR3 in amino acids: CASTRDRAIGYTF. For the CDR3, the DNA is TGTGCCAGTACTAGGGACAGGGCAATTGGCTACACCTTC.